This passage covers 2 T cell receptor beta chains from one sample sequenced in a study of early T cells in non-severe SARS-CoV-2 infection. From the 5' RACE reads, TCRdb called clonotypes with MiXCR, one entry per CDR3 protein. This sample has more than 60,000 distinct CDR3 sequences; 9.5% to 15% occur once, and the top ten carry less than 3%. Sequencing was performed on whole blood, taken at baseline. These receptors all come from an adult who was a healthcare worker with PCR-confirmed SARS-CoV-2 infection or an uninfected control (not recorded which).

This clonotype was counted between two and nine times. This chain uses TRBV3-1 with TRBJ2-2; D is ambiguous. The CDR3 is 14 amino acids. Deletions cut 3 bases from V and 0 bases from J, with 5 bases between. CDR1 and CDR2 (germline): LGHDT, YNNKEL (reference sequence). CDR3 DNA: TGTGCCAGCAGCCAGATACCGAACACCGGGGAGCTGTTTTTT. Protein: CASSQIPNTGELFF. The full variable domain, rest sourced from reference TRBV3-1 and TRBJ2-2, is DTAVSQTPKYLVTQMGNDKSIKCEQNLGHDTMYWYKQDSKKFLKIMFSYNNKELIINETVPNRFSPKSPDKAHLNLHINSLELGDSAVYFCASSQIPNTGELFFGEGSRLTVL.

There are a few counts of this clonotype. This rearrangement joins TRBV28 to TRBJ1-2; D gene ambiguous. Trimming stripped 4 bases from V and 2 bases from J, with 11 bases between. The CDR3 extends over 14 amino acids. CDR1 is MDHEN, CDR2 SYDVKM, per germline. The CDR3 DNA reads as TGTGCCAGCAGTTACAAGAAGCGAAACTATGGCTACACCTTC. Its translation is CASSYKKRNYGYTF.